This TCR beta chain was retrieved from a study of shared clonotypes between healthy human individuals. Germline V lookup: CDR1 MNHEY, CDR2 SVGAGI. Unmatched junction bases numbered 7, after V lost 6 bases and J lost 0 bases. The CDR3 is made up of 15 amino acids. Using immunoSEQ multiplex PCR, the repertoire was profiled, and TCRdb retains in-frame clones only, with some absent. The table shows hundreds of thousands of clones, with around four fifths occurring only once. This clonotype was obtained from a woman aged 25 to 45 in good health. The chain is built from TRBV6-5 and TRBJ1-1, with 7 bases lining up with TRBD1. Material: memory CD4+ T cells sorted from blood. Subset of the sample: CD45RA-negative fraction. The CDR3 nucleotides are TGTGCCAGCAGCAGGAGACAGGGATTGAACACTGAAGCTTTCTTT. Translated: CASSRRQGLNTEAFF.